The rows below give T cell receptor delta chains drawn from one sample of a study of gamma-delta T cells after stem cell transplantation. TCRdb made new clone calls on the RT-PCR reads using CATT. The table records 12,000 or so delta-chain clones, roughly 1.3% of them present only once. Sequenced: gamma-delta T cells. These receptors originate from a human donor. It is not recorded whose cells these are; they may come from a transplant donor. CDR3s include the opening cysteine and the closing phenylalanine or tryptophan. The D gene is left open where the match is weak. Clone size appears in some rows only: once, few, many, or a class for an expanded clone.

TRDD3 | few | TRDJ1 | TRDV2 | CACEPLPTVVLGDKTDKLIF | TGTGCCTGTGAACCCCTTCCTACGGTGGTACTGGGGGATAAGACCGATAAACTCATCTTT
TRDD3 | medium-sized | TRDJ1 | TRDV2 | CACDTVGDTTYTDKLIF | TGTGCCTGTGACACCGTGGGGGATACGACGTACACCGATAAACTCATCTTT
TRDD3 | medium-sized | TRDJ1 | TRDV2 | CACDGVGGYTDKLIF | TGTGCCTGTGACGGCGTGGGGGGATACACCGATAAACTCATCTTT
TRDD3 | medium-sized | TRDJ1 | TRDV2 | CACESLGDTRVSDKLIF | TGTGCCTGTGAGTCTCTAGGGGATACGCGTGTCTCCGATAAACTCATCTTT
TRDD3 | large | TRDJ1 | TRDV2 | CACDTVGLGDKTDKLIF | TGTGCCTGTGACACCGTCGGACTGGGGGATAAGACCGATAAACTCATCTTT
TRDD3 | medium-sized | TRDJ1 | TRDV2 | CACDTLGDKRGTDKLIF | TGTGCCTGTGACACACTGGGGGATAAGCGCGGAACCGATAAACTCATCTTT
TRDD3 | many | TRDJ1 | TRDV2 | CACDLLGDTGHTDKLIF | TGTGCCTGTGACTTACTGGGGGATACGGGCCACACCGATAAACTCATCTTT
NA | many | TRDJ1 | TRDV2 | CACDTVGGSYTDKLIF | TGTGCCTGTGACACCGTTGGGGGGTCTTACACCGATAAACTCATCTTT
NA | NA | TRDJ1 | TRDV2 | CACDTVISPSGLIF | TGTGCCTGTGACACCGTCATCTCACCCTCGGGACTCATCTTT
TRDD3 | NA | TRDJ1 | TRDV2 | CACVPLGDTGHTDKLIF | TGTGCCTGTGTCCCACTGGGGGATACGGGGCACACCGATAAACTCATCTTT
NA | NA | TRDJ3 | TRDV1 | CALGEILSSWDTRQMFF | TGTGCTCTTGGGGAAATCCTGAGCTCCTGGGACACCCGACAGATGTTTTTC
NA | many | TRDJ1 | TRDV2 | CACDTWGPTDKLIF | TGTGCCTGTGACACCTGGGGGCCCACCGATAAACTCATCTTT
TRDD3 | medium-sized | TRDJ1 | TRDV2 | CACDTVLGDTKSTDKLIF | TGTGCCTGTGACACCGTACTGGGGGATACGAAGAGCACCGATAAACTCATCTTT
TRDD3 | many | TRDJ1 | TRDV2 | CACDPVLGDTLDTDKLIF | TGTGCCTGTGACCCTGTACTGGGGGATACGCTGGACACCGATAAACTCATCTTT
NA | medium-sized | TRDJ1 | TRDV2 | CACDTLEGTDKLIF | TGTGCCTGTGACACGCTCGAGGGGACCGATAAACTCATCTTT
NA | few | TRDJ3 | TRDV2 | CACDSGGGPSSWDTRQMFF | TGCGCCTGTGACAGTGGTGGGGGTCCCAGCTCCTGGGACACCCGACAGATGTTTTTC
TRDD3 | few | TRDJ1 | TRDV2 | CACDLLLAGGYARVTDKLIF | TGTGCCTGTGATCTTCTACTGGCTGGGGGATACGCCCGGGTAACCGATAAACTCATCTTT
TRDD3 | many | TRDJ1 | TRDV2 | CACDTVLGGYGDTDKLIF | TGTGCCTGTGACACCGTACTGGGGGGATACGGGGACACCGATAAACTCATCTTT
TRDD3 | many | TRDJ1 | TRDV2 | CACDPLQLAPTSILGDTSHTDKLIF | TGTGCCTGTGACCCTCTTCAGCTAGCTCCAACCTCTATACTGGGGGATACCTCCCACACCGATAAACTCATCTTT
TRDD3 | few | TRDJ3 | TRDV2 | CACDRLGDSKAMKKTWDTRQMFF | TGTGCCTGTGACAGACTGGGGGACTCGAAAGCAATGAAAAAGACCTGGGACACCCGACAGATGTTTTTC
TRDD3 | NA | TRDJ3 | TRDV2 | CACDTVETGGDSSWDTRQMFF | TGTGCCTGTGACACCGTTGAGACTGGGGGAGATAGCTCCTGGGACACCCGACAGATGTTTTTC
NA | few | TRDJ1 | TRDV2 | CASFWLPGGYTDKLIF | TGTGCCTCCTTTTGGCTACCGGGGGGTTACACCGATAAACTCATCTTT
NA | few | TRDJ1 | TRDV2 | CACDTVGTRGTDKLIF | TGTGCCTGTGACACCGTGGGGACCCGCGGGACCGATAAACTCATCTTT
TRDD3 | many | TRDJ3 | TRDV2 | CACDKVLGDTPRRTWDTRQMFF | TGTGCCTGTGACAAAGTACTGGGGGATACGCCCCGAAGGACCTGGGACACCCGACAGATGTTTTTC
NA | many | TRDJ1 | TRDV2 | CACDAILDTDKLIF | TGTGCCTGTGACGCGATTCTGGATACCGATAAACTCATCTTT
TRDD3 | many | TRDJ3 | TRDV2 | CACDTLDGDTRDSWDTRQMFF | TGTGCCTGTGACACCTTGGATGGGGATACGCGAGACTCCTGGGACACCCGACAGATGTTTTTC